This T cell receptor (beta chain) was identified in a study of shared clonotypes between healthy human individuals. This clone was detected once. Each sample came from a Caucasian adult donor living in Nashville, Tennessee. For genomic DNA, unsorted samples relied on tens of millions of PBMCs. The V and J ends lost 4 bases and 5 bases, in that order; junction bases with no gene match: 7. Looked up from germline, CDR1 is SGHNT and CDR2 is YYREEE (reference sequence). This CDR3 region has 14 residues. The table came from immunoSEQ multiplex PCR; TCRdb's copy has only in-frame clones and leaves some out. This sample has approximately 500,000 clones; 79% occur once, and the top ten carry 10% to 15%.

This TCR was recovered from a middle-aged woman in good health. Some clones in this sample may be carry-over from other donors' samples. V and J are TRBV5-4 and TRBJ2-5, with 8 bases aligning to TRBD2. Sequenced material: PBMCs. CDR3 sequence (DNA): TGTGCCAGCAGCAAAGAACGGGAGGGGGAGACCCAGTACTTC. Its translation is CASSKEREGETQYF.